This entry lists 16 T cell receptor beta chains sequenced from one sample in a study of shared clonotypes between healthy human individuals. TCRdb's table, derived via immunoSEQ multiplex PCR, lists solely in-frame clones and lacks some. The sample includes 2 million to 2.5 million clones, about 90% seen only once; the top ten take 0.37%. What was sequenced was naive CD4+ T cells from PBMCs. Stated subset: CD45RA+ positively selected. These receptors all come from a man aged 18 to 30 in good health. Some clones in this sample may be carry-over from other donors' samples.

CDR3 bases: TGTGCCAGCAGCCCTACAGGGGGCGTTAATGAAAAACTGTTTTTT. It is translated as CASSPTGGVNEKLFF. The genes are TRBV5-4 and TRBJ1-4; TRBD1 matches at 9 bases. The germline V gene encodes CDR1 SGHNT and CDR2 YYREEE (reference sequence). CDR3 length: 15 residues. V was pared by 4 bases and J by 4 bases, with 5 bases of the junction left unmatched. Supplemented by reference TRBV5-4 and TRBJ1-4, the full variable domain reads ETGVTQSPTHLIKTRGQQVTLRCSSQSGHNTVSWYQQALGQGPQFIFQYYREEENGRGNFPPRFSGLQFPNYSSELNVNALELDDSALYLCASSPTGGVNEKLFFGSGTQLSVL.

In DNA, the CDR3 is TGTGCCAGCAGCGCCCGGGACAGAGACAATGAGCAGTTCTTC. It codes for CASSARDRDNEQFF. The rearrangement links TRBV5-4 to TRBJ2-1, with TRBD1 matching over 7 bases. CDR1 and CDR2 (germline): SGHNT, YYREEE (reference sequence). With 4 bases clipped from V and 5 bases from J, the junction kept 6 bases outside the gene matches. This CDR3 has 14 amino acids.

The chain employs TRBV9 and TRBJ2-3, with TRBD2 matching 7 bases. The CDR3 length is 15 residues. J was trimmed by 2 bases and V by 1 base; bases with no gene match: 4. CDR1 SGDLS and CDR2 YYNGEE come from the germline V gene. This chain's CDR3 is CASSVMREYTDTQYF. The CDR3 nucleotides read TGTGCCAGCAGCGTAATGCGGGAGTACACAGATACGCAGTATTTT.

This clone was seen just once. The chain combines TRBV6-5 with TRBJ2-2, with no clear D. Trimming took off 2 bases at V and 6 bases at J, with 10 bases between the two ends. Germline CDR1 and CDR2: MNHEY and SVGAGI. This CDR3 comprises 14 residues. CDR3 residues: CASSYLPRAGELFF. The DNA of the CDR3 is TGTGCCAGCAGTTACCTCCCCCGGGCCGGGGAGCTGTTTTTT.

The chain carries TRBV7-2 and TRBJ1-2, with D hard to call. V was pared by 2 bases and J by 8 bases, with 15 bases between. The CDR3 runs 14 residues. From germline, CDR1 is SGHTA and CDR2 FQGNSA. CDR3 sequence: CASSLKNSGRGYTF. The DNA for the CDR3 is TGTGCCAGCAGCTTAAAGAATTCGGGTCGCGGCTACACCTTC.

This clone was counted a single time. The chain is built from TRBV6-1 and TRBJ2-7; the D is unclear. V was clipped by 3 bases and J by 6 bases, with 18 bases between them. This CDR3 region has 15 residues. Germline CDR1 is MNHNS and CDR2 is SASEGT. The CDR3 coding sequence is TGTGCCAGCAGTGATGTTGCGAGAATCCCGGGCGAGCAGTACTTC. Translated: CASSDVARIPGEQYF.

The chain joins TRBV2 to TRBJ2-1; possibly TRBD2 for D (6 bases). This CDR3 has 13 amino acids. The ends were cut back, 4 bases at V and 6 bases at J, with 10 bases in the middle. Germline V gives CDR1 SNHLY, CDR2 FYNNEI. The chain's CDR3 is CASSAEGFNEQFF. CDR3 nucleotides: TGTGCCAGCAGTGCGGAGGGTTTCAATGAGCAGTTCTTC.

CDR3 in DNA: TGTGCCAGCAGCTTAACGGGCGGGAGTGCCACCGGGGAGCTGTTTTTT. Amino acid sequence: CASSLTGGSATGELFF. The chain employs TRBV7-2 and TRBJ2-2; 7 positions match TRBD2. The CDR3 spans 16 residues. The trim removed 2 bases at V and 4 bases at J, leaving 7 bases unmatched. Per germline, CDR1 SGHTA and CDR2 FQGNSA.

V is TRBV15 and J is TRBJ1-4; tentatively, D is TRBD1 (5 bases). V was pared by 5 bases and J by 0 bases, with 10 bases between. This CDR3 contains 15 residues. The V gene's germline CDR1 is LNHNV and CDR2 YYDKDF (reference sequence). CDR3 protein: CATSLGGSTNEKLFF. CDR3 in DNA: TGTGCCACCAGCCTGGGGGGTTCAACTAATGAAAAACTGTTTTTT.

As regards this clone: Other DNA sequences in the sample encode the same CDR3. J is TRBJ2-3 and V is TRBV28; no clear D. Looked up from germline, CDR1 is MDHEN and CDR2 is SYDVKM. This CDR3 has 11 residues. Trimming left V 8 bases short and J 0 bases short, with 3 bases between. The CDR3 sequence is CASRSTDTQYF. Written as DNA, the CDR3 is TGTGCCAGCCGTAGCACAGATACGCAGTATTTT.

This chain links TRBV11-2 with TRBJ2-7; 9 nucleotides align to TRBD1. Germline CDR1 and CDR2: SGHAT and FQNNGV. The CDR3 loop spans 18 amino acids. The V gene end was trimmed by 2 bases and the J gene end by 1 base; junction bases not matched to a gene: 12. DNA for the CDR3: TGTGCCAGCAGCTTAAGGCTAGGAGGGACAGGGTTTTCCTACGAGCAGTACTTC. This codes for CASSLRLGGTGFSYEQYF. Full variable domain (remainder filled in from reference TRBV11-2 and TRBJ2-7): EAGVAQSPRYKIIEKRQSVAFWCNPISGHATLYWYQQILGQGPKLLIQFQNNGVVDDSQLPKDRFSAERLKGVDSTLKIQPAKLEDSAVYLCASSLRLGGTGFSYEQYFGPGTRLTVT.

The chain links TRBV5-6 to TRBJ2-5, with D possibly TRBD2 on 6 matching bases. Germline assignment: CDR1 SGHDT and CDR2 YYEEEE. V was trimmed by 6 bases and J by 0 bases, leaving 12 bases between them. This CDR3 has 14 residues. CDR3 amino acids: CASTPRGYQETQYF. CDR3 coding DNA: TGTGCCAGCACCCCCCGGGGGTACCAAGAGACCCAGTACTTC.

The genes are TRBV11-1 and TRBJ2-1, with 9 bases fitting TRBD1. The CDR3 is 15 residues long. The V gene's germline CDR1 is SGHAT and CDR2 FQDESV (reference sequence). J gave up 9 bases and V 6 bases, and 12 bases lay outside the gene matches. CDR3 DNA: TGTGCCAGCAGGGGGGGACAGGGAGGTTTCAGTGAGCAGTTCTTC. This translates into CASRGGQGGFSEQFF.

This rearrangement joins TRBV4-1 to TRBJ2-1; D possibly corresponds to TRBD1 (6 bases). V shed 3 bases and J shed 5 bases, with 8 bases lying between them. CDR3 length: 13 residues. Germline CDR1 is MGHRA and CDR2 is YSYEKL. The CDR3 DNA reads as TGCGCCAGCAGCCATTACAGGGACAATGAGCAGTTCTTC. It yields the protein CASSHYRDNEQFF.

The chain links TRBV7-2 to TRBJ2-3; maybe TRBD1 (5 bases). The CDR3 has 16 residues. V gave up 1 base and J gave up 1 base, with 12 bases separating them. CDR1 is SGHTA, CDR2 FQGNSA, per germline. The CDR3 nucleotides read TGTGCCAGCAGCTTAGTGGGGCAGATCCGCACAGATACGCAGTATTTT. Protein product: CASSLVGQIRTDTQYF.

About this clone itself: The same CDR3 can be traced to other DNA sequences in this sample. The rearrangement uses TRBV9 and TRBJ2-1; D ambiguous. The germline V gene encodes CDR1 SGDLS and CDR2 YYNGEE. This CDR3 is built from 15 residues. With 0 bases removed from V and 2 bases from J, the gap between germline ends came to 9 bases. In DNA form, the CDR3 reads TGTGCCAGCAGCGTAGGATTGGCTACCTACAATGAGCAGTTCTTC. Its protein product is CASSVGLATYNEQFF.